The rows below give T cell receptor beta chains drawn from one sample of a study of blood T cell repertoires in COVID-19. Assay: immunoSEQ multiplex PCR; the TCRdb copy retains only in-frame clones and omits some. There are 150,000 to 200,000 clones in the sample; roughly 80% occur only once, and 7% lies in the top ten. The sequenced material came from peripheral blood. The receptors shown here come from a woman in her forties with COVID-19, enrolled during active disease. The CDR3 runs from the conserved cysteine through the conserved F or W. Each record gives: V gene, clone size, CDR3 protein. Size is omitted from some rows. Given values are once, few, many or a class for expanded clones.

V: TRBV5-1
size: -
CDR3: CASSLGGLNTEAFF

V: TRBV7-3
size: -
CDR3: CASSPTVSNTGELFF

V: TRBV13
size: -
CDR3: CASSRTGASTDTQYF

V: TRBV7-3
size: few
CDR3: CASSSRTSDTQYF

V: TRBV30
size: -
CDR3: CAWSSGLASLLHF

V: TRBV30
size: -
CDR3: CAYRTSGAPRTGELFF

V: TRBV5-5
size: few
CDR3: CASSFQTGTVNQPQHF

V: TRBV15
size: -
CDR3: CATSRGLAGVGSYNEQFF

V: TRBV28
size: -
CDR3: CASRSGITATNEKLFF

V: TRBV4-2
size: -
CDR3: CASSQVTANTGELFF